This T cell receptor (beta chain) was identified during a study of T cells in Graves' hyperthyroidism and ophthalmopathy. Study findings and constraints: Ophthalmopathy was told apart from stable hyperthyroidism by a 13 V-J model. Most clonotypes expanded in thyroid above 0.001 were likewise present in blood.

V lost 4 bases, J lost 1 base, and 3 bases stayed unmatched. This CDR3 region has 14 residues. The V gene's germline CDR1 is SGHVS and CDR2 FQNEAQ. This clonotype came up many times. Its antigen is as yet unknown. Amplified regions were TCR beta CDR3 sequences from RNA transcripts. The study used the HTBI primer set for a first-round RT-PCR of the TCR CDR3. From the multiplex PCR reads, TCRdb called clonotypes with MiXCR, one entry per CDR3 protein. This sample yields 360,000 or so distinct CDR3 sequences, of which about 18% are seen a single time; about 4% belongs to the top ten. The clonotype comes from a woman aged 18-35 years with Graves' hyperthyroidism. The source material was blood. V is TRBV7-8 and J is TRBJ1-1, with 7 bases matching TRBD1. Here the CDR3 reads CASSYTGANTEAFF. In DNA, the CDR3 is TGTGCCAGCAGCTATACAGGGGCGAACACTGAAGCTTTCTTT.